This TCR beta chain originates from a study of blood T cell repertoires in COVID-19. TCRdb's copy holds only in-frame clones and misses some; the assay was immunoSEQ multiplex PCR. This sample has 170,000 or so clones, with around nine tenths found just once. The CDR3 loop spans 15 amino acids. Germline V CDR1 and CDR2: MNHEY, SMNVEV (reference sequence). The ends were cut back, 0 bases at V and 3 bases at J, with 9 bases in the middle. This clonotype originated in a middle-aged man with acute or convalescent COVID-19. The sequenced sample was peripheral blood. This chain connects TRBV27 to TRBJ1-3; D is perhaps TRBD1 (5 bases). CDR3 bases: TGTGCCAGCAGTTTATCGTGGGGGGTTGGAAACACCATATATTTT. It yields the protein CASSLSWGVGNTIYF.